A selection of T cell receptor beta chains follows, all from one sample in a study of T cells in Graves' hyperthyroidism and ophthalmopathy. TCRdb redid the calling of the multiplex PCR reads with MiXCR, one entry per CDR3 protein. The table shows almost 600,000 distinct CDR3 sequences, with about 15% occurring only once. Material for sequencing was blood. The receptors derive from a woman in her twenties or thirties with Graves' hyperthyroidism that later progressed to Graves' ophthalmopathy. CDR3s include the opening cysteine and the closing phenylalanine or tryptophan. The D gene is left open where the match is weak. Rows may omit the clone size; those that give it use once, few, many or a size class.

CDR3aa | CDR3nt | d_gene | abundance | v_gene | len | j_gene
CASSYSSRRTSGAQYEQYF | TGTGCCAGCAGTTACTCTTCCCGTCGGACTAGCGGGGCCCAATACGAGCAGTACTTC | TRBD2 | many | TRBV6-5 | 19 | TRBJ2-7
CASSVGTSGNTDTQYF | TGTGCCAGCAGTGTCGGGACTAGCGGGAACACAGATACGCAGTATTTT | TRBD2 | many | TRBV12-3/TRBV12-4 | 16 | TRBJ2-3
CASSIPPSDTGRQTQYF | TGTGCCAGTAGTATCCCACCATCTGACACCGGCAGACAGACCCAGTACTTC | - | - | TRBV19 | 17 | TRBJ2-5
CASSLKRGNTDTQYF | TGTGCCAGCAGCTTAAAGCGAGGGAACACAGATACGCAGTATTTT | - | many | TRBV7-3 | 15 | TRBJ2-3
CASNRGNEQFF | TGTGCCAGTAACCGGGGTAATGAGCAGTTCTTC | - | - | TRBV19 | 11 | TRBJ2-1
CASIGRGNQPQHF | TGTGCCAGTATAGGCAGGGGAAATCAGCCCCAGCATTTT | - | - | TRBV19 | 13 | TRBJ1-5
CASLPTGGSYGYTF | TGTGCCAGCTTACCTACAGGGGGCTCCTATGGCTACACCTTC | TRBD1 | many | TRBV27 | 14 | TRBJ1-2
CASSVTQNYGYTF | TGTGCCAGCAGTGTAACACAAAACTATGGCTACACCTTC | - | many | TRBV28 | 13 | TRBJ1-2
CASSYGTSGTNNEQFF | TGTGCCAGCAGCTATGGGACTAGCGGGACGAACAATGAGCAGTTCTTC | TRBD2 | few | TRBV11-3 | 16 | TRBJ2-1
CAWSEQSTGELFF | TGTGCCTGGAGTGAGCAAAGCACCGGGGAGCTGTTTTTT | - | - | TRBV30 | 13 | TRBJ2-2
CSVEEIGGTEAFF | TGCAGCGTTGAAGAAATCGGGGGCACTGAAGCTTTCTTT | - | many | TRBV29-1 | 13 | TRBJ1-1
CSAPRGTNYEQYF | TGCAGTGCGCCAAGGGGGACAAACTACGAGCAGTACTTC | - | many | TRBV20-1 | 13 | TRBJ2-7
CASSFTSMNGYEQYF | TGTGCCAGCAGCTTCACATCCATGAACGGTTACGAGCAGTACTTC | - | - | TRBV3-1 | 15 | TRBJ2-7
CASSPQTDFYEQYF | TGTGCCAGCAGTCCCCAGACAGACTTCTACGAGCAGTACTTC | - | many | TRBV27 | 14 | TRBJ2-7
CASSPRGNADTQYF | TGTGCCAGCAGCCCGAGGGGGAACGCAGATACGCAGTATTTT | - | many | TRBV3-1 | 14 | TRBJ2-3
CAWSVAGDSPLHF | TGTGCCTGGAGTGTAGCCGGGGATTCACCCCTCCACTTT | - | many | TRBV30 | 13 | TRBJ1-6
CSARGGGGTSGNNEQFF | TGCAGTGCTAGAGGGGGGGGAGGGACTAGCGGAAACAATGAGCAGTTCTTC | TRBD2 | few | TRBV20-1 | 17 | TRBJ2-1
CASQNQGLQETQYF | TGTGCCAGCCAAAATCAGGGCCTCCAAGAGACCCAGTACTTC | - | few | TRBV5-8 | 14 | TRBJ2-5
CASTSVGGGAIWEQFF | TGTGCCAGCACCTCAGTCGGCGGGGGGGCCATTTGGGAGCAGTTCTTC | TRBD2 | many | TRBV12-3/TRBV12-4 | 16 | TRBJ2-1
CAWSGGSYEQYF | TGTGCCTGGAGTGGGGGGAGCTACGAGCAGTACTTC | - | many | TRBV30 | 12 | TRBJ2-7
CAWNLAGNEQFF | TGTGCCTGGAACTTAGCGGGGAATGAGCAGTTCTTC | TRBD2 | many | TRBV30 | 12 | TRBJ2-1
CASSKGTSGLYEQYF | TGTGCCAGCAGCAAGGGGACTAGCGGGCTCTACGAGCAGTACTTC | TRBD2 | - | TRBV5-4 | 15 | TRBJ2-7
CASSYLAFMAGETQYF | TGTGCCAGCAGTTACCTTGCCTTCATGGCGGGAGAGACCCAGTACTTC | - | many | TRBV6-5 | 16 | TRBJ2-5
CSAPFLLRSYEQYF | TGCAGTGCTCCCTTCCTTCTGCGCTCCTACGAGCAGTACTTC | - | many | TRBV20-1 | 14 | TRBJ2-7
CASSLAQGIEKLFF | TGTGCCAGCAGTTTAGCACAGGGGATCGAAAAACTGTTTTTT | TRBD1 | many | TRBV27 | 14 | TRBJ1-4